The next 3 T cell receptor beta chains were all read from a single sample in a study of lymphopenia after photon versus proton radiotherapy. Repertoires were generated with immunoSEQ multiplex PCR, while TCRdb's copy carries only in-frame clones and drops some. The data contain some 2,000 clones, around 77% of them seen just once; the ten biggest clones take up roughly two fifths. Sample: peripheral blood, taken from a patient treated with photon-based radiotherapy. These receptors all stem from a man aged 80 or over with cholangiocarcinoma.

The chain employs TRBV18 and TRBJ2-5; D unclear. V was clipped by 0 bases and J by 0 bases, with 5 bases between them. The CDR3 is 14 residues long. Germline V gene data show CDR1 as KGHSH and CDR2 as LQKENI. DNA for the CDR3: TGTGCCAGCTCACCACCGGGCTACCAAGAGACCCAGTACTTC. Translating it yields CASSPPGYQETQYF.

Written as DNA, the CDR3 is TGTGCCAGCAGTACCTCGACAGGGGGGAAAAACATTCAGTACTTC. Translation gives CASSTSTGGKNIQYF. J is TRBJ2-4 and V is TRBV6-6; 9 bases match TRBD1. CDR1 MNHNY and CDR2 SVGAGI come from the germline V gene (reference sequence). V gave up 5 bases and J gave up 4 bases; unmatched junction bases: 6. The CDR3 is made up of 15 amino acids.

The chain employs TRBV28 and TRBJ1-5, with D maybe TRBD1 (6 bases). Between the trimmed V and J ends, which lost 8 bases and 5 bases, there was a span of 16 bases. This CDR3 region has 14 residues. The V gene's germline CDR1 is MDHEN and CDR2 SYDVKM. This chain's CDR3 is CASLPARGYQPQHF. Here the CDR3 DNA reads TGTGCCAGCTTACCGGCCAGGGGATATCAGCCCCAGCATTTT. Combining the CDR3 with reference TRBV28 and TRBJ1-5 gives the whole variable domain DVKVTQSSRYLVKRTGEKVFLECVQDMDHENMFWYRQDPGLGLRLIYFSYDVKMKEKGDIPEGYSVSREKKERFSLILESASTNQTSMYLCASLPARGYQPQHFGDGTRLSIL.